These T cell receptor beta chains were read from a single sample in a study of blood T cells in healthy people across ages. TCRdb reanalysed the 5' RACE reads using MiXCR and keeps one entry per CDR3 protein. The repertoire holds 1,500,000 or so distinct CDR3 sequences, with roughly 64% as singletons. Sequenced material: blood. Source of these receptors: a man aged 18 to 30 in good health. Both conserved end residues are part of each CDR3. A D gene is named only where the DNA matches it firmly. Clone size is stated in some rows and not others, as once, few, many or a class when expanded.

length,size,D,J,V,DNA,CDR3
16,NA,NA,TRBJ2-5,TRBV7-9,TGTGCCAGCAGCTTAGAGTATGGGGCAGCCCAAGAGACCCAGTACTTC,CASSLEYGAAQETQYF
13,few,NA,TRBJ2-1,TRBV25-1,TGTGCCAGCGGCTTTGGGGGATACAATGAGCAGTTCTTC,CASGFGGYNEQFF
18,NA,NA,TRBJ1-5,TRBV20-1,TGCAGTGCTACACATCCAGGTTTCGGCTCCTATAGCAATCAGCCCCAGCATTTT,CSATHPGFGSYSNQPQHF
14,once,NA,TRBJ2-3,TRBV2,TGTGCCAGCACGGTGGGCAGGCACACAGATACGCAGTATTTT,CASTVGRHTDTQYF
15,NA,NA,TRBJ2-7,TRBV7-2,TGTGCCAGCAGCACCGGGACAGCGGGGTCCTACGAGCAGTACTTC,CASSTGTAGSYEQYF
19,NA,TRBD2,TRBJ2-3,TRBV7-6,TGTGCCAGCAGCTTAGCCGCGTATTTAGCGGGGCCCTACACAGATACGCAGTATTTT,CASSLAAYLAGPYTDTQYF
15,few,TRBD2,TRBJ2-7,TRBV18,TGTGCCAGCTCAACTACTAGCGGGGGATCTAACGAGCAGTACTTC,CASSTTSGGSNEQYF
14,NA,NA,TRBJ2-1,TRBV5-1,TGCGCCAGCAGCCTATCAGTAAATAACAATGAGCAGTTCTTC,CASSLSVNNNEQFF
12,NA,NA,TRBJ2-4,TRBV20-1,TGCAGTGCTGGCCGGGACGGTTGGGAGCAGTACTTC,CSAGRDGWEQYF
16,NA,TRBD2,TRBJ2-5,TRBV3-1,TGTGCCAGCAGCCAAGTTTTTGCGGGACTAGGAGAGACCCAGTACTTC,CASSQVFAGLGETQYF
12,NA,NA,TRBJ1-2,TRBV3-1,TGTGCCAGCAGCTCCCAGACCTATGGCTACACCTTC,CASSSQTYGYTF
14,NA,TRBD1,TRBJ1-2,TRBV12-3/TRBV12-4,TGTGCCAGCAGTCTGGGACAGAACTACTATGGCTACACCTTC,CASSLGQNYYGYTF
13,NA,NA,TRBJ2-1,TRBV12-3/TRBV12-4,TGTGCCAGCCTCTTTCCCTCTAGGGATGAGCAGTTCTTC,CASLFPSRDEQFF
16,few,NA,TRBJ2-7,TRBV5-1,TGCGCCAGCAGCTTTCTAGTTGGGTTTGAATCCCTCGAGCAGTACTTC,CASSFLVGFESLEQYF
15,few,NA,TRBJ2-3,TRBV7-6,TGTGCCAGCAGCTTACTAGCGAGGGTGGTAGATACGCAGTATTTT,CASSLLARVVDTQYF
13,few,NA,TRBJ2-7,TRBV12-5,TGTGCTAGTGGTTTGGACCTGGGCTACGAGCAGTACTTC,CASGLDLGYEQYF
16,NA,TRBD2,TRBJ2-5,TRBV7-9,TGTGCCAGCAGCTACCCGACTAGCGGGGATCAAGAGACCCAGTACTTC,CASSYPTSGDQETQYF
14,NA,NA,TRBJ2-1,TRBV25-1,TGTGCCAGCAGTGACTCCATCTTTAACCATGAGCAGTTCTTC,CASSDSIFNHEQFF
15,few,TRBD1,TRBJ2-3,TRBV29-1,TGCAGCTTCAGGAGACAGGGGCCTAGCACAGATACGCAGTATTTT,CSFRRQGPSTDTQYF
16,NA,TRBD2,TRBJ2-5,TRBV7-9,TGTGCCAGCAGCCTCGCGGGGGGCGTTTTAATAGAGACCCAGTACTTC,CASSLAGGVLIETQYF
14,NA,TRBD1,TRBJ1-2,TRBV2,TGTGCCAGCACTCCCTTCGGGACAGGGAATGGCTACACCTTC,CASTPFGTGNGYTF
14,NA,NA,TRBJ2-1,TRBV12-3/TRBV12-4,TGTGCCAGCAGTTTCCATAGCTCCTACAATGAGCAGTTCTTC,CASSFHSSYNEQFF
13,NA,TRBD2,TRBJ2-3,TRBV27,TGTGCCAGCGCCCCCCCCCGACTAGCTACGCAGTATTTT,CASAPPRLATQYF
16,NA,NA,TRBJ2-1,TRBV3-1,TGTGCCAGCAGCCAAGGGGTAGCGGCCTCCTACAATGAGCAGTTCTTC,CASSQGVAASYNEQFF
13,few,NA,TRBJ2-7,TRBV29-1,TGCAGCGTTGAAGTCGGGACAACCTACGAGCAGTACTTC,CSVEVGTTYEQYF
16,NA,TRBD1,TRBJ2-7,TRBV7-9,TGTGCCAGCAGCTTAGACGGATGGGACAGCACCTACGAGCAGTACTTC,CASSLDGWDSTYEQYF
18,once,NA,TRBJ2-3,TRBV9,TGTGCCAGCGGCGTAGGGTTCTTGGGCAGGGCGTCGGGAGATACGCAGTATTTT,CASGVGFLGRASGDTQYF
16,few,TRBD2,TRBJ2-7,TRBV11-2,TGTGCCAGCAGCTTAGTTCGGACTAGCGGGATCTACGAGCAGTACTTC,CASSLVRTSGIYEQYF
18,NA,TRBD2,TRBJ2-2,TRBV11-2,TGTGCCAGCAGCTTAGGAGGACTAGCGGGAGGCTCTACCGGGGAGCTGTTTTTT,CASSLGGLAGGSTGELFF
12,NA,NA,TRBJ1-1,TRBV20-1,TGCAGTGCTAGAGCACTTAACACTGAAGCTTTCTTT,CSARALNTEAFF
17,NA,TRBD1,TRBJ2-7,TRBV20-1,TGCAGTGCTAGTAACTTAGAGGACAGGTTACCATCCTACGAGCAGTACTTC,CSASNLEDRLPSYEQYF
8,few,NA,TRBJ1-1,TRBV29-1,TGCAGCGTTGGAGAAGCTTTCTTT,CSVGEAFF
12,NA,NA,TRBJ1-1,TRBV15,TGTGCCACCAGCAGAGCGAACACTGAAGCTTTCTTT,CATSRANTEAFF
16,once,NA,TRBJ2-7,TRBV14,TGTGCCAGCAGCCAAGCTTTAGGGGGAGAGTTGCTCGAGCAGTACTTC,CASSQALGGELLEQYF
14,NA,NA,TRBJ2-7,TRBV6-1,TGTGCCAGCGCCGGGACGGCCCGGAATCCCGAGCAGTACTTC,CASAGTARNPEQYF
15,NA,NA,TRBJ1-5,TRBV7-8,TGTGCCAGCAGCTTAGAAAGGACATTGAATCAGCCCCAGCATTTT,CASSLERTLNQPQHF
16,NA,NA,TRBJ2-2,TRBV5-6,TGTGCCAGCAGCCGGAACGGAGGCGACAACACCGGGGAGCTGTTTTTT,CASSRNGGDNTGELFF
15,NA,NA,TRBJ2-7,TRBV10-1,TGCGCCAGCAGTGAGTCGAGGGGGGCGGACGGCGAGCAGTACTTC,CASSESRGADGEQYF
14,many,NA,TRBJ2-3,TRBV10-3,TGTGCCATCAGTCAGGGAAGGAAGACAGATACGCAGTATTTT,CAISQGRKTDTQYF
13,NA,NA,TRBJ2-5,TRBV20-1,TGCAGTGCTAGAAACTCCCTACACGTCGGTCAGTACTTC,CSARNSLHVGQYF